Listed here are 10 T cell receptor beta chains from one sample, sequenced in a study of human T cells and chemical hapten exposure. TCRdb re-analysed the RACE reads in MiXCR, keeping a single row per CDR3 protein. This sample has under 120,000 distinct CDR3 sequences, with 11% found just once. Time point defined: patch test 1, 2 weeks after DPC sensitization. Treatment specified: therapeutic diphenylcyclopropenone sensitization with weekly scalp DPC. The sequencing used whole blood, collected in connection with sensitization to the hapten diphenylcyclopropenone (DPC). The receptors were sampled from a woman aged 40 to 50 with alopecia areata. Some clones in this sample may be carry-over from other donors' samples.

This clonotype showed up many times. This chain joins TRBV7-2 and TRBJ2-5; D remains ambiguous. The CDR3 totals 13 residues. The V and J ends lost 3 bases and 4 bases respectively, with 9 bases between them. Per germline, CDR1 SGHTA and CDR2 FQGNSA. In DNA form, the CDR3 reads TGTGCCAGCAGCTTCCAAGGATCAGAGACCCAGTACTTC. As protein: CASSFQGSETQYF.

In this sample, this clonotype turned up many times. Here the CDR3 DNA reads TGTGCCAGCAGCTCAAGTCCCCGGACTAGCGGATACGAGCAGTACTTC. It codes for CASSSSPRTSGYEQYF. V usage is TRBV7-8 and J usage is TRBJ2-7, with 10 bases fitting TRBD2. Germline V gene lookup returns CDR1 SGHVS and CDR2 FQNEAQ. The V segment lost 4 bases and the J segment 4 bases; nucleotides outside the gene matches: 10. The length of the CDR3 is 16 residues.

The chain combines TRBV11-2 with TRBJ2-2, with D possibly TRBD2 on 6 matching bases. The germline CDR1 and CDR2 sequences are SGHAT and FQNNGV. Trimming stripped 5 bases from V and 2 bases from J, with 12 bases between. The CDR3 contains 15 residues. CDR3 sequence (DNA): TGTGCCAGCAGCCACGGAGGGGCCAACACCGGGGAGCTGTTTTTT. Residues: CASSHGGANTGELFF.

This clonotype was detected only a few times. A junction end diverges from the germline sequence, so it may reflect a read error. This chain links TRBV6-6 with TRBJ2-7; D is uncertain. CDR1 is MNHNY and CDR2 is SVGAGI in the germline V gene (reference sequence). This CDR3 contains 14 residues. The CDR3: CASSLIFVLGEEYF. The CDR3 DNA is TGTGCCAGCAGTTTGATATTCGTCCTTGGCGAGGAGTACTTC.

This clonotype was detected ten times or more. This chain uses TRBV12-3 or TRBV12-4 with TRBJ2-7; 8 bases agree with TRBD2. V lost 1 base, J lost 3 bases, and 2 bases stayed unmatched. The CDR3 has 14 residues. Here the CDR3 DNA reads TGTGCCAGCAGTTTAGGGAGCGGGAGCTACGAGCAGTACTTC. Protein: CASSLGSGSYEQYF.

This clonotype was counted a few times. This CDR3 reads CASSPTRVAEAFF. The CDR3 nucleotides are TGTGCCAGCTCCCCAACCAGGGTCGCTGAAGCTTTCTTT. This sequence joins TRBV18 and TRBJ1-1; perhaps TRBD1 as D (5 bases). Per the germline V gene, CDR1 is KGHSH and CDR2 is LQKENI. The CDR3 is 13 residues long. V was pared by 6 bases and J by 6 bases, with 14 bases between.

The V gene is TRBV6-5, the J gene TRBJ1-1; D gene ambiguous. Germline CDR1 and CDR2: MNHEY and SVGAGI. The V end was cut by 2 bases, the J end by 1 base, with 11 bases between. The CDR3 has 15 amino acids. CDR3 residues: CASSYEDLGNTEAFF. CDR3 DNA: TGTGCCAGCAGTTACGAAGACTTGGGGAACACTGAAGCTTTCTTT.

This clonotype was counted a few times. The chain couples TRBV29-1 to TRBJ2-5; TRBD1 is a possible D gene (7 bases). This CDR3 region has 12 residues. Germline V gene data show CDR1 as SQVTM and CDR2 as ANQGSEA. V shed 4 bases and J shed 4 bases, with 10 bases lying between them. CDR3 in DNA: TGCAGCGTTGGACAGGGAGGAGAGACCCAGTACTTC. It codes for CSVGQGGETQYF.

This clonotype was seen at least ten times. V gene TRBV5-1 combines with J gene TRBJ2-5; a weak D match, TRBD2 (5 bases). CDR1 SGHRS and CDR2 YFSETQ come from the germline V gene. The length of the CDR3 is 15 residues. V lost 0 bases, J lost 2 bases, and 11 bases lay in between. The CDR3 is CASSLALALQETQYF. The DNA for the CDR3 is TGCGCCAGCAGCTTGGCTCTAGCCCTACAAGAGACCCAGTACTTC.

This clonotype was counted only a few times. V is TRBV7-2 and J is TRBJ2-7; 8 nucleotides align to TRBD2. Germline lookup yields CDR1 SGHTA and CDR2 FQGNSA. This CDR3 has 15 amino acids. V lost 4 bases to trimming and J lost 3 bases; unmatched junction nucleotides: 8. Here the CDR3 reads CASSSSPLAGYEQYF. DNA for the CDR3: TGTGCCAGCAGCTCCTCCCCTCTAGCGGGCTACGAGCAGTACTTC.